One sample yielded the 20 T cell receptor beta chains listed below, sequenced in a study of patients and donors after allogeneic stem cell transplantation. One entry per CDR3 protein, called by TCRdb with MiXCR from the RT-PCR reads. Of about 90,000 distinct CDR3 sequences in the sample, roughly 52% are singletons; the top ten hold roughly two thirds. The sequenced sample was blood, either unsorted or a sorted T cell fraction (not recorded which). These receptors all stem from a human donor who was either an allogeneic HSCT recipient or a stem cell or donor lymphocyte infusion donor (not recorded which). It is not recorded whose cells these are; they may come from a transplant donor.

This chain's CDR3 is CASSLGGVYEQYF. The CDR3 DNA sequence: TGTGCCAGCAGTTTAGGAGGGGTCTACGAGCAGTACTTC. The chain recombines TRBV12-3 or TRBV12-4 with TRBJ2-7; D may match TRBD1 or TRBD2 (5 bases each). The ends were cut back, 1 base at V and 3 bases at J, with 7 bases in the middle. CDR3 length: 13 amino acids.

This rearrangement joins TRBV7-3 to TRBJ2-1; 7 bases align to TRBD2. Germline V lookup: CDR1 SGHTA, CDR2 FQGTGA. The CDR3 loop spans 16 amino acids. V lost 2 bases to trimming and J lost 7 bases; unmatched junction nucleotides: 11. CDR3 nucleotide sequence: TGTGCCAGCAGCTTAGGCTTGGGGGAGGGCGTAAATGAGCAGTTCTTC. Translated: CASSLGLGEGVNEQFF.

This clonotype was recorded a few times. The germline gene is not matched at one end of the junction; a read error may be the cause. V and J are TRBV9 and TRBJ1-2; the D is unclear. Germline V gene lookup returns CDR1 SGDLS and CDR2 YYNGEE. This CDR3 is built from 8 residues. CDR3 in DNA: TGTGCCAGCAGCCCATTTTCCTTC. As protein: CASSPFSF.

This clonotype was picked up a small number of times. V gene TRBV7-2 combines with J gene TRBJ1-1; D is perhaps TRBD1 (5 bases). The CDR3 runs 13 residues. V was trimmed by 5 bases and J by 4 bases, leaving 11 bases between them. The germline V gene has CDR1 SGHTA and CDR2 FQGNSA. In nucleotides, the CDR3 is TGTGCCAGCAGCCGGGGGACTCCCACTGAAGCTTTCTTT. Translating it yields CASSRGTPTEAFF.

The V call is TRBV7-3, the J call TRBJ1-1; no clear D. Germline values: CDR1 SGHTA, CDR2 FQGTGA. The germline V and J ends were trimmed by 2 bases and 1 base, with 8 bases remaining between them. The CDR3 is 14 amino acids. The chain's CDR3 is CASSLVPSNTEAFF. CDR3 DNA: TGTGCCAGCAGCTTAGTACCTTCGAACACTGAAGCTTTCTTT.

The chain is built from TRBV28 and TRBJ1-1; D gene ambiguous. Germline V gene data show CDR1 as MDHEN and CDR2 as SYDVKM. The CDR3 sequence is 12 residues long. V was shortened by 2 bases and J by 6 bases, with 7 bases between the two germline ends. CDR3 DNA sequence: TGTGCCAGCAGTTTACCCCAGGCTGAAGCTTTCTTT. This sequence encodes CASSLPQAEAFF. The full variable domain, rest sourced from reference TRBV28 and TRBJ1-1, is DVKVTQSSRYLVKRTGEKVFLECVQDMDHENMFWYRQDPGLGLRLIYFSYDVKMKEKGDIPEGYSVSREKKERFSLILESASTNQTSMYLCASSLPQAEAFFGQGTRLTVV.

This clonotype was seen only a few times. V gene TRBV24-1 combines with J gene TRBJ1-5, with 7 positions matching TRBD1. This CDR3 has 15 residues. The germline CDR1 and CDR2 sequences are KGHDR and SFDVKD. Trimming at V came to 4 bases and at J to 11 bases, leaving 13 bases not matched to a gene. Written as DNA, the CDR3 is TGTGCCACCAGTGACGGCTACAGGGGTCAGGGGGCCCAGCATTTT. Its translation: CATSDGYRGQGAQHF.

The CDR3 loop is CASSESSDVQLFEAFF. The CDR3 DNA follows: TGTGCCAGCAGTGAATCCTCGGACGTCCAATTATTCGAAGCTTTCTTT. The rearrangement joins TRBV2 to TRBJ1-1; D ambiguous. CDR3 length: 16 amino acids. V shed 2 bases and J shed 8 bases, with 21 bases lying between them. Germline CDR1 is SNHLY and CDR2 is FYNNEI. Based on the CDR3 plus reference TRBV2 and TRBJ1-1, the full variable domain is EPEVTQTPSHQVTQMGQEVILRCVPISNHLYFYWYRQILGQKVEFLVSFYNNEISEKSEIFDDQFSVERPDGSNFTLKIRSTKLEDSAMYFCASSESSDVQLFEAFFGQGTRLTVV.

J is TRBJ2-7 and V is TRBV29-1; D is uncertain. The CDR3 is 13 amino acids. Germline V gives CDR1 SQVTM, CDR2 ANQGSEA. V lost 4 bases, J lost 0 bases, and 10 bases lay in between. Here the CDR3 reads CSVGYRSSYEQYF. The CDR3 nucleotides are TGCAGCGTTGGTTACCGAAGCTCCTACGAGCAGTACTTC.

In this sample, this clonotype turned up many times. The rearrangement uses TRBV12-3 or TRBV12-4 and TRBJ1-4, with D perhaps TRBD1 (6 bases). This CDR3 contains 17 residues. V lost 7 bases, J lost 0 bases, and 18 bases lay in between. The CDR3 sequence is CASTAGTWFATNEKLFF. The DNA of the CDR3 is TGTGCCAGCACCGCCGGGACATGGTTCGCAACTAATGAAAAACTGTTTTTT.

This rearrangement joins TRBV28 to TRBJ2-1, with TRBD1 matching over 7 bases. Losses at the gene ends were 6 bases for V and 4 bases for J; bases not matched to a gene: 12. This CDR3 has 16 residues. The germline V gene encodes CDR1 MDHEN and CDR2 SYDVKM. In DNA form, the CDR3 reads TGTGCCAGCAGCTCGGGACAGCCCGAAGCTTACAATGAGCAGTTCTTC. Translated: CASSSGQPEAYNEQFF.

The sample holds a few counts of this clonotype. The V and J genes are TRBV20-1 and TRBJ1-5; perhaps TRBD1 as D (5 bases). Trimming took off 2 bases at V and 6 bases at J, with 14 bases between the two ends. Germline loops: CDR1 DFQATT, CDR2 SNEGSKA (reference sequence). This CDR3 has 14 amino acids. The CDR3 loop is CSARSGQGRQPQHF. The CDR3 DNA reads TGCAGTGCTAGATCCGGCCAGGGACGTCAGCCCCAGCATTTT.

The chain couples TRBV13 to TRBJ1-1; no definite D call. Germline V gives CDR1 PRHDT, CDR2 FYEKMQ (reference sequence). CDR3 length: 13 amino acids. The V end was cut by 1 base, the J end by 8 bases, with 11 bases between. The CDR3 reads CASSLEGRREAFF. DNA of the CDR3: TGTGCCAGCAGCTTAGAAGGACGCAGGGAAGCTTTCTTT.

The gene calls are TRBV4-1 and TRBJ1-4; 10 bases align to TRBD1. This CDR3 has 18 residues. Germline CDR1 and CDR2: MGHRA and YSYEKL. V was clipped by 5 bases and J by 2 bases; unmatched bases: 11. CDR3 sequence reads: CASSNRQGAVFTNEKLFF. DNA for the CDR3: TGCGCCAGCAGCAACAGACAGGGGGCCGTTTTTACTAATGAAAAACTGTTTTTT.

The rearrangement uses TRBV7-2 and TRBJ1-2; a weak D match, TRBD1 (5 bases). V was pared by 5 bases and J by 4 bases, with 14 bases between. The CDR3 covers 14 residues. CDR1 is SGHTA, CDR2 FQGNSA, per germline. The CDR3, as DNA: TGTGCCAGCAGCCCTGGGGAGGGACCCTATGGCTACACCTTC. The encoded protein is CASSPGEGPYGYTF. Together with reference TRBV7-2 and TRBJ1-2, the CDR3 gives the full variable domain: GAGVSQSPSNKVTEKGKDVELRCDPISGHTALYWYRQSLGQGLEFLIYFQGNSAPDKSGLPSDRFSAERTGGSVSTLTIQRTQQEDSAVYLCASSPGEGPYGYTFGSGTRLTVV.

This clonotype occurred once. The V gene is TRBV6-2 or TRBV6-3, the J gene TRBJ1-1; D perhaps matches TRBD1 (5 bases). This CDR3 contains 12 residues. Between the trimmed V and J ends, which lost 7 bases and 3 bases, there was a span of 9 bases. Germline lookup yields CDR1 MNHEY and CDR2 SVGEGT. This CDR3 reads CASTRDYTEAFF. The CDR3 DNA sequence: TGTGCCAGCACCCGGGACTACACTGAAGCTTTCTTT.

In this sample, this clonotype turned up a few times. DNA for the CDR3: TGTGCCAGCAGTTTCAGGGGTGGTGCGACTGAAGCTTTCTTT. Protein product: CASSFRGGATEAFF. The rearrangement uses TRBV12-3 or TRBV12-4 and TRBJ1-1; a weak D match, TRBD1 (6 bases). CDR3 length equals 14 residues. Trimming removed 3 bases at V and 5 bases at J, with 13 bases between.

This clonotype was found a few times. V and J are TRBV4-3 and TRBJ1-6; D ambiguous. The CDR3 runs 14 residues. Looked up from germline, CDR1 is LGHNA and CDR2 is YSLEER. V lost 0 bases to trimming and J lost 9 bases, with 9 bases between them. The CDR3: CASSQEPGPSPLHF. The CDR3 DNA sequence: TGCGCCAGCAGCCAAGAACCTGGGCCTTCACCCCTCCACTTT.

This clonotype was picked up a small number of times. This CDR3 is CSAPRDNYGYTF. The CDR3 DNA reads as TGCAGTGCTCCACGGGATAACTATGGCTACACCTTC. This chain uses TRBV20-1 with TRBJ1-2, with no clear D. This CDR3 region has 12 residues. From germline, CDR1 is DFQATT and CDR2 SNEGSKA (reference sequence). The V and J ends lost 5 bases and 1 base respectively, with 8 bases between them.

There are a few counts of this clonotype. CDR3 loop: CASSLSSRQGGSGGYTF. The CDR3 bases are TGTGCCAGCAGTTTGAGTTCCCGGCAGGGGGGTTCTGGTGGCTACACCTTC. The chain is built from TRBV12-3 or TRBV12-4 and TRBJ1-2; 7 bases agree with TRBD1. Germline trimming cut 3 bases from V and 7 bases from J; bases unmatched to any gene: 17. This CDR3 region has 17 residues.